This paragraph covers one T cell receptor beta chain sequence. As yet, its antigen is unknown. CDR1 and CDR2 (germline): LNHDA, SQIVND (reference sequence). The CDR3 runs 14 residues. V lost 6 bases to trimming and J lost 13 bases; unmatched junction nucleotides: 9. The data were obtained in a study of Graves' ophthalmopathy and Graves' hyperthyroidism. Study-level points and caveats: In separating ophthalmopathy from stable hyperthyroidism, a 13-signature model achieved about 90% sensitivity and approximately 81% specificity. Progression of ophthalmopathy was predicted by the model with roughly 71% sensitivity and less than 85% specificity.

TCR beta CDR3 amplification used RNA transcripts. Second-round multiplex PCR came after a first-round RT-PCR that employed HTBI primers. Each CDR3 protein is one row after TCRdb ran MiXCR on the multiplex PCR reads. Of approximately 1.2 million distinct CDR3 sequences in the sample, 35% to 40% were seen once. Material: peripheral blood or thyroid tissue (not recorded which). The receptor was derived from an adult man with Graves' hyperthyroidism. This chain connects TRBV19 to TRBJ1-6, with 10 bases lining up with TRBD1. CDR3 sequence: CASSPTGGNQPLHF. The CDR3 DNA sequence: TGTGCCAGTAGCCCGACAGGGGGCAATCAGCCCCTCCACTTT.